This T cell receptor (beta chain) was observed in a study of T cell repertoires in aging, cancer and after chemotherapy. The ends lost 4 bases at V and 14 bases at J; junction bases unmatched: 7. Looked up from germline, CDR1 is SGHTA and CDR2 is FQGTGA. The CDR3 loop spans 13 amino acids. Peripheral blood genomic DNA, not sorted cells or RNA, was the template. Multiplex touch-down PCR with TRB-A/B primers amplified rearranged V-D-J TRB sequences. One entry per CDR3 protein, called by TCRdb with MiXCR from the multiplex PCR reads. Among around 2,300 distinct CDR3 sequences listed, roughly 23% were seen once.

This chain connects TRBV7-3 to TRBJ2-3; 12 nucleotides agree with TRBD2. This TCR was sampled from a human donor with a blood cancer. The sample was blood. The CDR3 bases are TGTGCCAGCAGCTCCCCCGGGACTAGCGGGTTGTATTTT. Translation: CASSSPGTSGLYF.